A selection of T cell receptor beta chains follows, all from one sample in a study of control samples from healthy donors and cancer patients. Repertoires were generated with immunoSEQ multiplex PCR, while TCRdb's copy carries only in-frame clones and drops some. The sample records more than 110,000 clones, approximately 86% being singletons. The sequenced sample was blood. The receptors were gathered from a woman aged 30 to 39 in good health. Both conserved end residues are part of each CDR3. D genes are given only for firm matches. Size tells how often a clone was seen (once, few, many) or the class of an expanded clone, and some rows leave it out.

v_gene: TRBV30
d_gene: NA
abundance: NA
j_gene: TRBJ1-4
CDR3aa: CAWRKPTGRNEKLFF
CDR3nt: TGTGCCTGGCGCAAACCGACAGGCCGTAATGAAAAACTGTTTTTT

v_gene: TRBV6-5
d_gene: TRBD2
abundance: once
j_gene: TRBJ2-5
CDR3aa: CASSYLAGYQETQYF
CDR3nt: TGTGCCAGCAGTTACCTAGCGGGGTACCAAGAGACCCAGTACTTC

v_gene: TRBV4-2
d_gene: TRBD1
abundance: NA
j_gene: TRBJ1-5
CDR3aa: CASSQERWDRNNQPQHF
CDR3nt: TGTGCCAGCAGCCAAGAAAGGTGGGACAGAAACAATCAGCCCCAGCATTTT

v_gene: TRBV10-1
d_gene: TRBD2
abundance: NA
j_gene: TRBJ2-7
CDR3aa: CASSLTSGYEQYF
CDR3nt: TGCGCCAGCAGTCTGACTAGCGGCTACGAGCAGTACTTC

v_gene: TRBV11-1
d_gene: NA
abundance: once
j_gene: TRBJ2-7
CDR3aa: CASSLEAGNSYEQYF
CDR3nt: TGTGCCAGCAGCTTAGAGGCGGGAAACTCCTACGAGCAGTACTTC

v_gene: TRBV27
d_gene: NA
abundance: once
j_gene: TRBJ1-2
CDR3aa: CASSLSSGRIYGYTF
CDR3nt: TGTGCCAGCAGTTTATCATCGGGGCGGATCTATGGCTACACCTTC

v_gene: TRBV5-6
d_gene: NA
abundance: NA
j_gene: TRBJ1-6
CDR3aa: CASSFGPTVESPLHF
CDR3nt: TGTGCCAGCAGCTTTGGCCCCACTGTGGAATCACCCCTCCACTTT

v_gene: TRBV19
d_gene: NA
abundance: NA
j_gene: TRBJ1-5
CDR3aa: CASSSATLNQPQHF
CDR3nt: TGTGCCAGTAGTAGTGCGACCCTCAATCAGCCCCAGCATTTT

v_gene: TRBV5-6
d_gene: TRBD2
abundance: NA
j_gene: TRBJ2-7
CDR3aa: CASTLLAGLYEQYF
CDR3nt: TGTGCCAGCACCTTACTAGCGGGTCTCTACGAGCAGTACTTC

v_gene: TRBV4-1
d_gene: NA
abundance: once
j_gene: TRBJ2-1
CDR3aa: CASRKQWESTFNEQFF
CDR3nt: TGCGCCAGCAGAAAACAGTGGGAATCGACTTTCAATGAGCAGTTCTTC

v_gene: TRBV3-1/TRBV3-2
d_gene: NA
abundance: NA
j_gene: TRBJ2-7
CDR3aa: CASSQTGLKYF
CDR3nt: TGTGCCAGCAGCCAAACAGGGTTAAAGTACTTC

v_gene: TRBV6-5
d_gene: NA
abundance: NA
j_gene: TRBJ1-2
CDR3aa: CAGRQTNYGYTF
CDR3nt: TGTGCCGGCAGACAAACTAACTATGGCTACACCTTC

v_gene: TRBV19
d_gene: TRBD1
abundance: NA
j_gene: TRBJ2-5
CDR3aa: CASSSRDRGVFVQETQYF
CDR3nt: TGTGCCAGTAGTTCCCGGGACAGGGGGGTCTTTGTCCAAGAGACCCAGTACTTC

v_gene: TRBV29-1
d_gene: NA
abundance: NA
j_gene: TRBJ2-7
CDR3aa: CSVTSASRGEQYF
CDR3nt: TGCAGCGTGACGTCGGCATCAAGGGGCGAGCAGTACTTC

v_gene: TRBV14
d_gene: TRBD2
abundance: NA
j_gene: TRBJ2-1
CDR3aa: CASSPSGRPHFF
CDR3nt: TGTGCCAGCAGCCCTAGCGGGAGGCCCCATTTCTTC

v_gene: TRBV2
d_gene: NA
abundance: NA
j_gene: TRBJ2-3
CDR3aa: CARAGSMGHTDTQYF
CDR3nt: TGTGCCAGAGCTGGGTCGATGGGACACACAGATACGCAGTATTTT

v_gene: TRBV5-1
d_gene: NA
abundance: NA
j_gene: TRBJ1-1
CDR3aa: CASSWSMNTEAFF
CDR3nt: TGCGCCAGCAGCTGGAGCATGAACACTGAAGCTTTCTTT

v_gene: TRBV2
d_gene: TRBD1
abundance: NA
j_gene: TRBJ1-2
CDR3aa: CASSEMTGEAYGYTF
CDR3nt: TGTGCCAGCAGTGAAATGACAGGGGAGGCCTATGGCTACACCTTC

v_gene: TRBV5-1
d_gene: TRBD1
abundance: NA
j_gene: TRBJ2-1
CDR3aa: CASSLAQTGGYEQFF
CDR3nt: TGCGCCAGCAGCTTGGCCCAGACAGGGGGTTATGAGCAGTTCTTC

v_gene: TRBV4-1
d_gene: TRBD1
abundance: NA
j_gene: TRBJ2-3
CDR3aa: CASSQDQGQGRTDTQYF
CDR3nt: TGCGCCAGCAGCCAAGATCAAGGACAGGGTCGGACAGATACGCAGTATTTT

v_gene: TRBV21-1
d_gene: NA
abundance: NA
j_gene: TRBJ2-5
CDR3aa: CASSNYRTVKKTQYF
CDR3nt: TGTGCCAGCAGCAACTACCGGACTGTGAAGAAGACCCAGTACTTC